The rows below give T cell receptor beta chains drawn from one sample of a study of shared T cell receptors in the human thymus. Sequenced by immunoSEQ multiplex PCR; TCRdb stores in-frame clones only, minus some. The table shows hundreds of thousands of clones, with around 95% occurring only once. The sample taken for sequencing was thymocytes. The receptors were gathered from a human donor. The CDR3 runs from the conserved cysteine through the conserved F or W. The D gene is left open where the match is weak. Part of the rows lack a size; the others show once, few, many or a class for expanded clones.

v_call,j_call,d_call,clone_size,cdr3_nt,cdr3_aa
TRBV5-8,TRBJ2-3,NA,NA,TGTGCCAGCAGCCGAGTCAGGGGCGGCACAGATACGCAGTATTTT,CASSRVRGGTDTQYF
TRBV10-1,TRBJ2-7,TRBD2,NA,TGCGCCAGCAGTATCGGGACTAGCGACGAGCAGTACTTC,CASSIGTSDEQYF
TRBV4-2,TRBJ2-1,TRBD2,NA,TGTGCCAGCAGCCGACCCAGCGGGGTAGTCTCCTACAATGAGCAGTTCTTC,CASSRPSGVVSYNEQFF
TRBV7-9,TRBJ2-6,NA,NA,TGTGCCAGCAGCTTACGGTTCTCTGGGGCCAACGTCCTGACTTTC,CASSLRFSGANVLTF
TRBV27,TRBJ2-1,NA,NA,TGTGCCAGCAGTTATAGGCAGAAATCCTACAATGAGCAGTTCTTC,CASSYRQKSYNEQFF
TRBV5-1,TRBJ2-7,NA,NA,TGCGCCAGCAGCTGGGGTGGGTCCCCCTACGAGCAGTACTTC,CASSWGGSPYEQYF
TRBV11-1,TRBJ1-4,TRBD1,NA,TGTGCCAGCAGCTCACAGGGGGCTAACGGTGAAAAACTGTTTTTT,CASSSQGANGEKLFF
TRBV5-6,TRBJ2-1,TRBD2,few,TGTGCCAGCAGCTTTCCCTCGGGGACTAGCCCAGACAATGAGCAGTTCTTC,CASSFPSGTSPDNEQFF
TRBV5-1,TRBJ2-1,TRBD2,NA,TGCGCCAGCAGCGGGGCCGTACTAGCGGGAGTTTCCTCCTACAATGAGCAGTTCTTC,CASSGAVLAGVSSYNEQFF
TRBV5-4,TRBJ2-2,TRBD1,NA,TGTGCCAGCAGCTTGACAGGGGGAAGCACCGGGGAGCTGTTTTTT,CASSLTGGSTGELFF
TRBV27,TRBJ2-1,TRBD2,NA,TGTGCCAGCAGTTCGGGACTACCCACTGGTAATGAGCAGTTCTTC,CASSSGLPTGNEQFF
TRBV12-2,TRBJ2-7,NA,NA,TGTGCAAGTCGCTTGGAGCTAGCGGGAGTCGACGAGCAGTACTTC,CASRLELAGVDEQYF
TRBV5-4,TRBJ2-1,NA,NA,TGTGCCAGCAGCTTGGGCGGGCATGAGCAGTTCTTC,CASSLGGHEQFF
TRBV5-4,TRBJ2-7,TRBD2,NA,TGTGCCAGCAGCTTTGGGAGGGAGGATGTCGGCTACGAGCAGTACTTC,CASSFGREDVGYEQYF
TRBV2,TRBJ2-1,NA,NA,TGTGCCAGCAGTGAAGCGCTTCTTGGCGGGCCTACATACAATGAGCAGTTCTTC,CASSEALLGGPTYNEQFF
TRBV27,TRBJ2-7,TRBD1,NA,TGTGCCAGCAGTGACAGGGGGCGGGTCGAGGAGCAGTACTTC,CASSDRGRVEEQYF
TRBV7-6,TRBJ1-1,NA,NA,TGTGCCAGCAGCTCCTCAGTTGACCCGAACACTGAAGCTTTCTTT,CASSSSVDPNTEAFF
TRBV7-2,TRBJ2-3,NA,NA,TGTGCCAGCAGCCAACATGGCCCAGATACGCAGTATTTT,CASSQHGPDTQYF
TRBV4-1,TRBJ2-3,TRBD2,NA,TGCGCCAGCAGCCAAGCAAATAGCGGGAGGGGGTCAGGGACGCAGTATTTT,CASSQANSGRGSGTQYF
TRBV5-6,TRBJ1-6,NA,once,TGTGCCAGCAGCTTGGCGAAAGTCCGGGATTCACCCCTCCACTTT,CASSLAKVRDSPLHF